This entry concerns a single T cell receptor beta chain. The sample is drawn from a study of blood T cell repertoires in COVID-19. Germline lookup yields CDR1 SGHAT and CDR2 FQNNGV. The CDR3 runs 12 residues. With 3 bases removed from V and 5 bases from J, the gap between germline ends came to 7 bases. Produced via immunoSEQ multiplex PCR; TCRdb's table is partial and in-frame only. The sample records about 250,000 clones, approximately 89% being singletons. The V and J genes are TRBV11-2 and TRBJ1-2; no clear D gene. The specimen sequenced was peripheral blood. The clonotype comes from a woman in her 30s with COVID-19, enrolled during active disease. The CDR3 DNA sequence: TGTGCCAGCAGCTTCGGAGGGTATGGCTACACCTTC. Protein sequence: CASSFGGYGYTF.